The 14 T cell receptor beta chains below all came from one sample that was sequenced in a study of molecular identifiers for immune sequencing clone quantification. TCRdb re-called the PCR reads with MiXCR, one entry per CDR3 protein. The profile covers hundreds of thousands of distinct CDR3 sequences, with roughly 21% appearing a single time and roughly 0.85% taken by the ten largest. The sequencing sample was made of naive CD8+ T cells from blood, with Jurkat cell RNA spiked in. Indicated subset: FACS-sorted CD8+CD4-CCR7+CD45RA+ naive T cells. Receptor source: a human donor in good health. Some libraries in this study had Jurkat cell RNA spiked in.

This clonotype was picked up many times. CDR3 amino acids: CSARDSGRASDTQYF. The CDR3 DNA sequence: TGCAGTGCTAGAGATAGCGGGAGGGCCTCGGATACGCAGTATTTT. V and J are TRBV20-1 and TRBJ2-3; 11 bases align to TRBD2. This CDR3 is built from 15 residues. Germline-derived CDR1 and CDR2 are DFQATT and SNEGSKA (reference sequence). Trimming removed 0 bases from V and 6 bases from J; junction bases left unmatched: 5.

In this sample, this clonotype turned up a few times. The CDR3 nucleotides read TGTGCCAGTAGTCGAGGACCGCTCTCTGGAAACACCATATATTTT. It is translated as CASSRGPLSGNTIYF. The chain is built from TRBV19 and TRBJ1-3; D ambiguous. V lost 5 bases and J 0 bases, leaving 11 bases between the germline ends. The CDR3 spans 15 residues. Germline V gives CDR1 LNHDA, CDR2 SQIVND (reference sequence).

This clonotype was picked up many times. The J gene is TRBJ2-1, the V gene TRBV9; D remains unclear. V was cut by 0 bases and J by 7 bases, with 11 bases left in between. Germline assignment: CDR1 SGDLS and CDR2 YYNGEE. The CDR3 covers 14 residues. CDR3 in DNA: TGTGCCAGCAGCGTAGGCCCCCCCCCGAATGAGCAGTTCTTC. Its protein is CASSVGPPPNEQFF.

Note on this clonotype: Being one base from a much bigger clone, this may be a read error. Since the CDR3 does not end with the conserved phenylalanine or tryptophan, this likely comes from a read error. The chain uses TRBV4-1 and TRBJ2-3; tentative D call: TRBD1 (6 bases). Trimming shortened V by 0 bases and J by 3 bases, and 13 bases separated the two germline ends. The CDR3 is 16 residues long. CDR1 and CDR2 (germline): MGHRA, YSYEKL. The CDR3 coding sequence is TGCGCCAGCAGCCAAGAAAGGGCAGGGGTGACAGATACGCAGTATTCT. It encodes CASSQERAGVTDTQYS.

On this clonotype: This may be a read error: a much more frequent sequence differs by one nucleotide. V usage is TRBV30 and J usage is TRBJ1-4; D is possibly TRBD1 (5 bases). The germline V gene has CDR1 GTSNPN and CDR2 SVGIG (reference sequence). V was cut by 2 bases and J by 4 bases, with 11 bases left in between. The CDR3 contains 14 residues. This CDR3 is CAWSPGDGNEKLFF. Here the CDR3 DNA reads TGTGCCTGGAGTCCCGGGGACGGTAATGAAAAACTGTTTTTT.

V and J are TRBV5-6 and TRBJ2-7; 11 bases are a match to TRBD2. The CDR3 contains 20 residues. From germline, CDR1 is SGHDT and CDR2 YYEEEE. After removal of 0 bases from V and 0 bases from J, the junction contained 14 bases not matched to a gene. This CDR3 reads CASSLEGPGTSGLHSYEQYF. The CDR3 DNA reads TGTGCCAGCAGCTTGGAGGGGCCCGGGACTAGCGGATTACACTCCTACGAGCAGTACTTC.

The chain joins TRBV19 to TRBJ2-1, with D perhaps matching TRBD2 (6 bases). Germline CDR1 reads LNHDA; CDR2 reads SQIVND (reference sequence). The CDR3 has 17 residues. V was trimmed by 3 bases and J by 1 base, leaving 16 bases between them. The CDR3 loop is CASSMDPAGSSYNEQFF. The CDR3, as DNA: TGTGCCAGTAGTATGGATCCGGCGGGGAGTTCCTACAATGAGCAGTTCTTC. Full variable domain (missing parts from reference TRBV19 and TRBJ2-1): DGGITQSPKYLFRKEGQNVTLSCEQNLNHDAMYWYRQDPGQGLRLIYYSQIVNDFQKGDIAEGYSVSREKKESFPLTVTSAQKNPTAFYLCASSMDPAGSSYNEQFFGPGTRLTVL.

A note on this clonotype: A much larger clone sits a single nucleotide away, making a read error possible. The V call is TRBV27, the J call TRBJ2-3, with D possibly matching TRBD1 (5 bases). V gave up 6 bases and J gave up 2 bases, with 24 bases separating them. Per the germline V gene, CDR1 is MNHEY and CDR2 is SMNVEV (reference sequence). CDR3 length: 18 residues. The CDR3 loop is CASRDLAGLKLSTDTQYF. In DNA form, the CDR3 reads TGTGCCAGCAGAGATCTGGCAGGGCTGAAACTTTCCACAGATACGCAGTATTTT.

This clonotype showed up many times. The chain links TRBV7-2 to TRBJ2-7; 12 nucleotides agree with TRBD2. The CDR3 is made up of 16 amino acids. Germline assignment: CDR1 SGHTA and CDR2 FQGNSA. V shed 5 bases, J shed 1 base, and the junction held 6 bases outside the gene matches. This chain's CDR3 is CASSRTSGERSYEQYF. CDR3 coding DNA: TGTGCCAGCAGCCGGACTAGCGGGGAACGGTCCTACGAGCAGTACTTC. The entire variable domain, with the rest obtained from reference TRBV7-2 and TRBJ2-7, is as follows: GAGVSQSPSNKVTEKGKDVELRCDPISGHTALYWYRQSLGQGLEFLIYFQGNSAPDKSGLPSDRFSAERTGGSVSTLTIQRTQQEDSAVYLCASSRTSGERSYEQYFGPGTRLTVT.

In this sample, this clonotype turned up many times. The gene calls are TRBV27 and TRBJ2-1; TRBD2 aligns across 14 bases. The J segment lost 8 bases and the V segment lost 6 bases, leaving 9 bases of the junction unmatched. CDR1 and CDR2 (germline): MNHEY, SMNVEV (reference sequence). The CDR3 runs to 16 residues. This CDR3 reads CASSIGLAGGRDEQFF. The CDR3 DNA reads TGTGCCAGCAGCATCGGACTAGCGGGAGGTCGGGATGAGCAGTTCTTC.

This clonotype showed up just a few times. A read error may be the cause here, since a much bigger clone is one base away. The chain joins TRBV4-3 to TRBJ2-7; D is unresolved. Germline V gives CDR1 LGHNA, CDR2 YSLEER. V was clipped by 8 bases and J by 0 bases, with 29 bases between them. The CDR3 runs 19 residues. The CDR3 sequence: CASGPSISDLAGSSYEQYF. The CDR3 region has the DNA TGCGCCAGCGGCCCCAGTATATCGGACCTGGCCGGTAGCTCCTACGAGCAGTACTTC.

Ten or more counts support this clonotype. The chain is built from TRBV5-1 and TRBJ2-3, with 9 bases lining up with TRBD1. Germline V lookup: CDR1 SGHRS, CDR2 YFSETQ. CDR3 size: 19 residues. J lost 1 base, V lost 3 bases, and 15 bases had no gene match. CDR3 protein: CASSSPGQGSMVGTDTQYF. The CDR3 DNA follows: TGCGCCAGCAGCTCCCCGGGACAGGGCTCAATGGTTGGCACAGATACGCAGTATTTT. The whole variable domain, remainder taken from reference TRBV5-1 and TRBJ2-3, is KAGVTQTPRYLIKTRGQQVTLSCSPISGHRSVSWYQQTPGQGLQFLFEYFSETQRNKGNFPGRFSGRQFSNSRSEMNVSTLELGDSALYLCASSSPGQGSMVGTDTQYFGPGTRLTVL.

This clonotype has ten or more counts. The chain carries TRBV18 and TRBJ1-1; 7 nucleotides line up with TRBD1. Germline V gives CDR1 KGHSH, CDR2 LQKENI. This CDR3 is 16 amino acids long. V was pared by 6 bases and J by 3 bases, with 13 bases of the junction left unmatched. The CDR3 DNA reads TGTGCCAGCTCGCCGTCATTTGGACAGGCGCACACTGAAGCTTTCTTT. As protein: CASSPSFGQAHTEAFF.

The J gene is TRBJ1-5, the V gene TRBV2; D is unresolved. The CDR3 length is 17 residues. Trimming stripped 0 bases from V and 2 bases from J, with 14 bases between. Germline CDR1 and CDR2: SNHLY and FYNNEI. The CDR3 protein is CASSEALIPAGNQPQHF. The CDR3 nucleotides read TGTGCCAGCAGTGAAGCCCTAATCCCGGCTGGCAATCAGCCCCAGCATTTT.